This T cell receptor (beta chain) was sequenced during a study of CD8 T cells in Susac syndrome. The individuals used as controls were healthy donors who had been matched for both age and sex. TEMRA cells were enriched by FACS, while CD8+ and CD4+ T cells were obtained through a negative isolation that was performed magnetically. Germline loops: CDR1 MDHEN, CDR2 SYDVKM. The CDR3 contains 13 residues. Trimming took off 5 bases at V and 2 bases at J, with 4 bases between the two ends. Study results and limitations: Only a relatively small number of individuals were included in the TCR sequencing and HLA analysis.

RNA, at roughly 0.5 to 1 ug, was reverse transcribed with random hexamers. Multiplex immunoSEQ PCR targeted 54 Vbeta and 13 Jbeta TCR beta segments. TCRdb analysed the immunoSEQ multiplex PCR reads with MiXCR anew, one entry per CDR3 protein. The sample yields about 120,000 distinct CDR3 sequences, 94% seen once. To note about this clonotype: As yet, its antigen is unknown.

Sequenced material: CD4+ T cells from PBMCs. This sequence was found in a human donor in good health. The V and J genes are TRBV28 and TRBJ2-6, with D uncertain. In nucleotides, the CDR3 is TGTGCCAGCAGTGTGACTGGGGCCAACGTCCTGACTTTC. Protein: CASSVTGANVLTF.